This T cell receptor (beta chain) originates from a study of blood T cell repertoires in COVID-19. V was pared by 6 bases and J by 5 bases, with 12 bases of the junction left unmatched. Germline-derived CDR1 and CDR2 are SQVTM and ANQGSEA. The CDR3 extends over 15 amino acids. Libraries were prepared by immunoSEQ multiplex PCR; TCRdb keeps only in-frame clonotypes and omits some of them. The sample records roughly 150,000 clones, 65% to 85% being singletons. The sequence was obtained from a human donor in a cohort sampled during active COVID-19. The sequencing sample was made of peripheral blood. The V gene is TRBV29-1, the J gene TRBJ2-1; the match to TRBD1 covers 8 bases. DNA of the CDR3: TGCAGCGTCGCCCGGACAGGGACGGTCGACAATGAGCAGTTCTTC. This translates into CSVARTGTVDNEQFF.